Sequencing of this T cell receptor beta chain was carried out in a study of blood T cell repertoires in COVID-19 (dated by TCRdb to between 2020 and 2021). Describing the broader study: Samples from collaborators originated in the United States, Italy and Spain and spanned both the acute and convalescent phases of COVID-19. The prospective study material was composed of cDNA or gDNA derived from T cells, B-cell-depleted T cells, or PBMCs. Deeply sampled blood TCRbeta repertoires from subjects exposed to, actively infected with, or recovered from COVID-19 were included in the dataset. The repertoires were released in a freely available public database meant as a resource for research on the immune response to SARS-CoV-2. Samples came from the ongoing ImmuneRACE study (first 160 participants) plus 1,254 subjects from 6 global collaborators. Nearly every sample came with metadata listing a de-identified subject ID, COVID-19 status, age in years and sex. Where HLA class I and class II types were available, the types were taken from metadata supplied by the sample provider, not from assay-based typing.

Participants in the prospective study were enrolled through a virtual design, were aged about 18 to 89 years, and lived in about 25 United States geographic areas. In the prospective study, cohorts were assigned on the basis of participant-reported clinical history obtained from a screening survey and a study questionnaire. Recovered participants in ImmuneRACE Cohort 3 were defined as having two consecutive negative NP/OP PCR tests, clearance from a healthcare professional, or resolution of symptoms. In the prospective study, whole blood, serum and a nasopharyngeal or oropharyngeal swab were collected from each participant by mobile phlebotomists. Participants in the prospective study had the option to provide additional blood draws and questionnaires over an approximately 2-month period. Before DNA extraction, prospective study blood samples were shipped either frozen or at room temperature. A note on this clone: Its target antigen remains unknown. The record has no base qualities; no much larger clone is one base away.

The investigation overall reported the following: The quantity of clinical and demographic metadata differed by source and by participant and was supplied without curation.

TCRbeta CDR3 regions were amplified from genomic DNA by means of the immunoSEQ Assay, a bias-controlled multiplex PCR. For the original study's pipeline: Nucleated cell counts per sample were estimated from amplification of reference gene primers within the assay. To quantify the absolute abundance of each unique TCRbeta CDR3 rearrangement, sequence reads were collapsed and filtered. For each sample, productive Simpson clonality was calculated as the square root of Simpson's diversity index over productive rearrangements. In TCRdb, the immuneACCESS table is reduced to in-frame sequences with V and J assigned. These tables do not hold every clone; where another copy was compared, an unresolved V gene accounts for under half, and the others remain unexplained. V and J calls and clone size follow that table, whereas D and trimming were derived from the DNA. This sample gives 300,000 or so clones in total; more than 75% of them show up just once. The ten largest clones take up about 10% of the sample.

The source material was PBMCs or T cells enriched from blood (not recorded which). This clonotype originated in a woman between 18 and 29 years old who had recovered from COVID-19.

The CDR3 protein: CASDHIGGGAQYF. The DNA reads as follows: TGTGCCAGCGACCACATTGGCGGTGGCGCGCAGTATTTT. The chain employs TRBV6-5 and TRBJ2-3, with no reliable assignment of the D segment. CDR1 is given as MNHEY and CDR2 as SVGAGI, both from the germline V gene. The CDR3 spans 13 residues, from the cysteine through the phenylalanine. This entry keeps only the CDR3 DNA: 39 bases, framed from base 1. The germline ends are 19 bases apart after V is trimmed by 8 bases and J by 10 bases.